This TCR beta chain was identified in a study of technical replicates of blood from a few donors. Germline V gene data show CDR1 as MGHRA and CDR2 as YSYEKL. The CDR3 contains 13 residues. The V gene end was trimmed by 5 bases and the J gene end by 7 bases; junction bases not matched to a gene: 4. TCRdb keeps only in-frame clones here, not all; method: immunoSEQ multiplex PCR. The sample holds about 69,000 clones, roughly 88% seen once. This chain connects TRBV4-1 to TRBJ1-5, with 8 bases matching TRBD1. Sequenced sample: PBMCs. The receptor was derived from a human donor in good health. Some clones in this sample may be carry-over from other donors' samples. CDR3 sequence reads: CASSGHRGQPQHF. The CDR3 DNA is TGCGCCAGCAGCGGTCACAGGGGGCAGCCCCAGCATTTT.